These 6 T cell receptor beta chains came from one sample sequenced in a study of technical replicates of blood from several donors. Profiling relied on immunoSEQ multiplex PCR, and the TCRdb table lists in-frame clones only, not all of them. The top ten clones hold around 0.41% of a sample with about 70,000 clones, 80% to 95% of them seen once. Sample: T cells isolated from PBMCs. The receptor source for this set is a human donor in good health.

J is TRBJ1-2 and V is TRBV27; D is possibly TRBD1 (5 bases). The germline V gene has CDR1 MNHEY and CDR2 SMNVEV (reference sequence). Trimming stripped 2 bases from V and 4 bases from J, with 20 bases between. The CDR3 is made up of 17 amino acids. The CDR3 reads CASSLTQGDGRFYGYTF. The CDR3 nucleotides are TGTGCCAGCAGTTTAACCCAGGGCGATGGCAGATTCTATGGCTACACCTTC.

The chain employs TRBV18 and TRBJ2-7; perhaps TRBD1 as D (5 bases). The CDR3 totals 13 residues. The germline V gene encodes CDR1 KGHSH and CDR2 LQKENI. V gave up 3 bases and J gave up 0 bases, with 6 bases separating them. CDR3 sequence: CASSPRDSYEQYF. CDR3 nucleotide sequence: TGTGCCAGCTCACCCAGGGACTCCTACGAGCAGTACTTC.

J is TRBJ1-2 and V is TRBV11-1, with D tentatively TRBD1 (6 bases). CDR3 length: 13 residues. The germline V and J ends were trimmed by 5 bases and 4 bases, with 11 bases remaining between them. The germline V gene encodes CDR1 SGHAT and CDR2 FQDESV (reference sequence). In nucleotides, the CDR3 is TGTGCCAGCAGCCTTACAGGGATCTATGGCTACACCTTC. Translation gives CASSLTGIYGYTF.

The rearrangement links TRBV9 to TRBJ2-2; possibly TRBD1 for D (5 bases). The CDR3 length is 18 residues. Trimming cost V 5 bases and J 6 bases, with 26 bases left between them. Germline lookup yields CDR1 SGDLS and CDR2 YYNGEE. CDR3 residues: CASSLDPQGQFGSGELFF. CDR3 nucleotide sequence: TGTGCCAGCAGTCTCGATCCGCAGGGCCAGTTCGGATCCGGGGAGCTGTTTTTT.

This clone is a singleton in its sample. CDR3 region: CASSYSIVGEGYGYTF. DNA for the CDR3: TGTGCCAGCAGTTACTCGATTGTAGGGGAAGGCTATGGCTACACCTTC. This chain joins TRBV6-5 and TRBJ1-2, with D possibly matching TRBD1 (5 bases). V was pared by 0 bases and J by 4 bases, with 15 bases between. The CDR3 has 16 amino acids. Looked up from germline, CDR1 is MNHEY and CDR2 is SVGAGI.

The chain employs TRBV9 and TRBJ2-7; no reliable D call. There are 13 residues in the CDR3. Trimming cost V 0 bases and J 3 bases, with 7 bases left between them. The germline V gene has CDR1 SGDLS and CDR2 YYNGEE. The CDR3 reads CASSVGSSYEQYF. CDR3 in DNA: TGTGCCAGCAGCGTAGGGAGTAGCTACGAGCAGTACTTC.